What follows is one TCR beta chain and its context. The sample belongs to a study of cytomegalovirus exposure and HLA in healthy donors. Germline CDR1 MNHEY, CDR2 SMNVEV (reference sequence). CDR3 length: 17 amino acids. The V and J ends lost 4 bases and 3 bases, in that order; junction bases with no gene match: 11. PCR amplification relied on 60 Vbeta primers (plus 13 Jbeta primers). Generated by immunoSEQ multiplex PCR, the TCRdb table keeps only in-frame clones and is missing some. This sample has a few hundred thousand clones, with 80% to 95% found just once. The clonotype was recovered from a girl aged 2-9 years in good health and CMV-seronegative. V usage is TRBV27 and J usage is TRBJ2-1; 8 positions agree with TRBD1. The sequenced sample consisted of PBMCs. This CDR3 is CASSSFPPTGDYNEQFF. CDR3 sequence (DNA): TGTGCCAGCAGTTCCTTTCCCCCGACAGGGGACTACAATGAGCAGTTCTTC.